The 4 T cell receptor beta chains presented below share a single source sample, sequenced in a study of Ad26.COV2.S vaccination and SARS-CoV-2 variants. As for treatment: over 15 received Ad26.COV2.S at low or high dose, single or two shots; several received placebo; per-sample allocation not given. Samples came from day 63 after the first vaccine or placebo injection. Repertoires were generated with immunoSEQ multiplex PCR, while TCRdb's copy carries only in-frame clones and drops some. This sample yields some 250,000 clones, of which 85% to 90% are seen a single time; roughly 10% belongs to the top ten. The starting material was peripheral blood, obtained in a trial of Ad26.COV2.S vaccine versus placebo. These receptors all come from a person between 18 and 65 years old who received the Ad26.COV2.S COVID-19 vaccine or a placebo.

The chain is built from TRBV7-8 and TRBJ1-4; tentatively, D is TRBD1 (5 bases). This CDR3 comprises 14 residues. V was clipped by 2 bases and J by 4 bases, with 8 bases between them. Germline V gives CDR1 SGHVS, CDR2 FQNEAQ. CDR3 coding DNA: TGTGCCAGCAGCTTACGTGACAGTAATGAAAAACTGTTTTTT. This codes for CASSLRDSNEKLFF.

The chain links TRBV4-1 to TRBJ2-7; D not resolved. The CDR3 consists of 15 residues. V gave up 1 base and J gave up 1 base, with 11 bases separating them. Germline CDR1 reads MGHRA; CDR2 reads YSYEKL. The CDR3 bases are TGCGCCAGCAGCCAAGGGGTAGTTTCATCCTACGAGCAGTACTTC. Its protein product is CASSQGVVSSYEQYF.

The V call is TRBV2, the J call TRBJ2-2, with 9 bases that match TRBD1. With 7 bases clipped from V and 4 bases from J, the junction kept 1 base outside the gene matches. Germline V CDR1 and CDR2: SNHLY, FYNNEI. The CDR3 is 13 residues long. The CDR3 nucleotides read TGTGCCAGCAAGGGACAGGGCACCGGGGAGCTGTTTTTT. This codes for CASKGQGTGELFF.

This chain uses TRBV6-2 or TRBV6-3 with TRBJ1-2; D call uncertain. From germline, CDR1 is MNHEY and CDR2 SVGEGT. The CDR3 consists of 15 residues. Trimming cost V 4 bases and J 4 bases, with 16 bases left between them. The CDR3 nucleotides are TGTGCCAGCAGTTCCCCTCCATCACTGTTCTATGGCTACACCTTC. As protein: CASSSPPSLFYGYTF.